Listed here is a single T cell receptor beta chain. Its antigen is unidentified. The data were taken from a study of identical twins. General study points: There was more out-of-frame TCR alpha sharing in monozygotic twins than models estimated.

cDNA carried unique molecular identifiers, and a universal primer site was added by template switching. TCRdb reanalysed the 5' RACE reads using MiXCR and keeps one entry per CDR3 protein. The sample records more than 1.5 million distinct CDR3 sequences, around 33% being singletons. V shed 5 bases and J 4 bases; nucleotides not matched to a gene: 8. Germline CDR1 is DFQATT and CDR2 is SNEGSKA (reference sequence). The CDR3 is 15 amino acids. This receptor was taken from a newborn girl in good health. The chain couples TRBV20-1 to TRBJ2-1, with 10 bases lining up with TRBD2. The sample consisted of cord blood. The CDR3 is CSAPVAGGPYNEQFF. In nucleotides, the CDR3 is TGCAGTGCTCCAGTAGCGGGGGGCCCTTACAATGAGCAGTTCTTC.